The sequence of this T cell receptor (beta chain) was determined in a study of T cells in Graves' hyperthyroidism and ophthalmopathy. Stable Graves' hyperthyroidism meant no ophthalmopathy progression within 18 months. Patients between 18 and 65 years old had hyperthyroidism, newly diagnosed and lasting under 2 months. On the basis of clinical symptoms, serum thyroxine and TRAb, thyroid ultrasound and orbital computed tomography, diagnoses were made. This clonotype was recorded at least ten times. The antigen is not known. Trimming took off 5 bases at V and 4 bases at J, with 8 bases between the two ends. The germline V gene encodes CDR1 MGHDK and CDR2 SYGVNS. This CDR3 spans 12 amino acids. Study-level findings and limits: Ophthalmopathy was identified by the model a median approximately 6.4 months ahead of onset.

TCR beta CDR3 regions were amplified from RNA. Using the HTBI primer set, a first-round RT-PCR was run on the TCR CDR3. TCRdb used MiXCR to reprocess the multiplex PCR reads, holding one entry per CDR3 protein. The sample shows fewer than 800,000 distinct CDR3 sequences, around 15% of them seen only once. Material: blood. The TCR comes from a man aged 18 to 30 with Graves' hyperthyroidism. This sequence joins TRBV25-1 and TRBJ1-1, with TRBD1 as a possible D gene (6 bases). The CDR3 is CASSQQGTEAFF. Written as DNA, the CDR3 is TGTGCCAGCAGTCAACAGGGCACTGAAGCTTTCTTT.